This note documents a single TCR beta chain sequence. Its antigen is unidentified. The data originate from a study of monozygotic twins with inflammatory bowel disease. General study points: A distinction between different T cell subtypes was not possible. Patients received differing immunosuppressive treatments, which may have added variability to their repertoires. A reduction in TCRbeta diversity (inverse Simpson) was seen in IBD patients relative to healthy co-twins.

TCRdb reprocessed the 5' RACE reads; each CDR3 protein has one entry and no DNA is given. This listing includes approximately 400,000 distinct CDR3 sequences. No T cells were sorted before total RNA was taken from whole blood. The germline CDR1 and CDR2 sequences are ENHRY and SYGVKD. The CDR3 runs to 14 residues. The chain employs TRBV10-3 and TRBJ1-5. This TCR derives from a human donor with ulcerative colitis or Crohn's disease, or a healthy co-twin of an affected twin (not recorded which). The specimen was blood. This CDR3 reads CATTISTIGQPQHF.